A selection of T cell receptor beta chains follows, all from one sample in a study of blood T cell repertoires in COVID-19. TCRdb's copy holds only in-frame clones and misses some; the assay was immunoSEQ multiplex PCR. Altogether over 200,000 clones are present, about nine tenths being singletons, with the ten largest covering around 2.9%. The sample comprised peripheral blood. These receptor sequences come from a woman aged 55-69 years with acute or convalescent COVID-19. CDR3s include the opening cysteine and the closing phenylalanine or tryptophan. D genes are given only for firm matches. A row's size may be missing; if present it is once, few, many or a size class.

D gene	clone size	V gene	J gene	CDR3 protein	CDR3 DNA
-	-	TRBV9	TRBJ1-2	CASSVDAGDYGYTF	TGTGCCAGCAGCGTAGATGCGGGGGACTATGGCTACACCTTC
-	-	TRBV7-9	TRBJ2-2	CASSYGEELFF	TGTGCCAGCAGCTACGGGGAGGAGCTGTTTTTT
-	-	TRBV6-5	TRBJ1-2	CASSYSAGWRGGYTF	TGTGCCAGCAGTTACTCGGCAGGGTGGCGCGGAGGCTACACCTTC
-	-	TRBV3-1/TRBV3-2	TRBJ2-7	CASSQEKGLAEWSPSYEQYF	TGTGCCAGCAGCCAAGAGAAGGGCCTAGCCGAGTGGTCTCCTTCCTACGAGCAGTACTTC
TRBD2	-	TRBV5-5	TRBJ2-2	CASSLGLAGGNTGELFF	TGTGCCAGCAGCTTGGGACTAGCGGGGGGGAACACCGGGGAGCTGTTTTTT
-	once	TRBV28	TRBJ1-3	CASSFYSTNTIYF	TGTGCCAGCAGTTTCTACTCAACAAACACCATATATTTT
-	-	TRBV5-1	TRBJ2-5	CASSQEQETQYF	TGCGCCAGCAGCCAGGAACAAGAGACCCAGTACTTC
-	-	TRBV7-2	TRBJ2-7	CASSSDYSYEQYF	TGTGCCAGCAGCTCGGACTACTCCTACGAGCAGTACTTC
TRBD1	-	TRBV10-3	TRBJ1-2	CAISEWDRGMDGYTF	TGTGCCATCAGTGAGTGGGACAGGGGGATGGATGGCTACACCTTC
-	-	TRBV6-4	TRBJ2-2	CASSEGRGNTGELFF	TGTGCCAGCAGTGAGGGCAGGGGGAACACCGGGGAGCTGTTTTTT
TRBD2	once	TRBV7-2	TRBJ2-7	CASSLWTSGRAGSYEQYF	TGTGCCAGCAGCTTGTGGACTAGCGGGAGGGCGGGCTCCTACGAGCAGTACTTC
-	-	TRBV12-5	TRBJ1-5	CASGFGQLIHQPQHF	TGTGCTAGTGGTTTCGGACAGTTAATCCATCAGCCCCAGCATTTT
-	-	TRBV3-1/TRBV3-2	TRBJ1-2	CASSRSPNYGYTF	TGTGCCAGCAGCCGTAGCCCTAACTATGGCTACACCTTC
TRBD1	once	TRBV5-4	TRBJ1-2	CASSLQAQGAYGYTF	TGTGCCAGCAGCTTGCAAGCACAGGGGGCGTATGGCTACACCTTC
-	few	TRBV6-5	TRBJ1-6	CASSLRGRNSPLHF	TGTGCCAGCAGTTTACGGGGTCGGAATTCACCCCTCCACTTT
-	once	TRBV4-2	TRBJ2-1	CASSQLGASRNNEQFF	TGTGCCAGCAGCCAACTGGGGGCTAGCCGAAACAATGAGCAGTTCTTC
-	-	TRBV6-5	TRBJ1-2	CASSLSGNGYTF	TGTGCCAGCAGCCTTTCCGGTAATGGCTACACCTTC
-	-	TRBV7-3	TRBJ1-1	CASSDPGNTEAFF	TGTGCCAGCAGTGATCCGGGGAACACTGAAGCTTTCTTT
TRBD1	-	TRBV6-5	TRBJ1-3	CASSRDRAGNTIYF	TGTGCCAGCAGCCGCGACAGGGCCGGAAACACCATATATTTT
-	once	TRBV25-1	TRBJ1-5	CASSDRGYSNQPQHF	TGTGCCAGCAGTGATAGAGGTTATAGCAATCAGCCCCAGCATTTT
-	-	TRBV28	TRBJ2-1	CASRAGLSNEQFF	TGTGCCAGCAGGGCCGGACTGAGCAATGAGCAGTTCTTC
TRBD1	-	TRBV29-1	TRBJ1-2	CSVDRGQGGKRNYGYTF	TGCAGCGTTGATCGGGGACAGGGAGGAAAGAGAAACTATGGCTACACCTTC
TRBD1	-	TRBV3-1/TRBV3-2	TRBJ2-1	CASSSNDRGRSNEQFF	TGTGCCAGCAGCTCAAACGACAGGGGGCGATCCAATGAGCAGTTCTTC
TRBD1	-	TRBV30	TRBJ1-1	CAWSDDRGRTEAFF	TGTGCCTGGAGTGACGACAGGGGGCGGACTGAAGCTTTCTTT
-	-	TRBV7-5	TRBJ2-1	CARSGGRSKGEQFF	TGTGCCAGAAGCGGGGGGAGGTCAAAGGGTGAGCAGTTCTTC
-	-	TRBV27	TRBJ1-5	CASSLEGGQPQHF	TGTGCCAGCAGTTTAGAGGGCGGGCAGCCCCAGCATTTT
-	-	TRBV6-2/TRBV6-3	TRBJ1-1	CASSYEPRDMNTEAFF	TGTGCCAGCAGTTACGAACCGCGGGATATGAACACTGAAGCTTTCTTT